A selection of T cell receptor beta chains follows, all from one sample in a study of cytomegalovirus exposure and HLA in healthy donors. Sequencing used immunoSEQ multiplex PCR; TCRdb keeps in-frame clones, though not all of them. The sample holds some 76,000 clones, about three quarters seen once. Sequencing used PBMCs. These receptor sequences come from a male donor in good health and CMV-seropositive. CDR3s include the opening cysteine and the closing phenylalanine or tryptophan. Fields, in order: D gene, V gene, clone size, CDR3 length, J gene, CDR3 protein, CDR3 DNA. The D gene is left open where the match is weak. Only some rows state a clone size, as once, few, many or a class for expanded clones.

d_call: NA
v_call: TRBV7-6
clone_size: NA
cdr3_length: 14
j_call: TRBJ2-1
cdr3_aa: CASSPRGLLNEQFF
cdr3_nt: TGTGCCAGCAGCCCGCGCGGGCTTCTCAATGAGCAGTTCTTC

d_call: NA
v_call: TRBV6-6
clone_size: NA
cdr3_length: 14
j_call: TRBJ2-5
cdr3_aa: CASSWGTGRETQYF
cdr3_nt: TGTGCCAGCAGTTGGGGAACAGGGCGGGAGACCCAGTACTTC

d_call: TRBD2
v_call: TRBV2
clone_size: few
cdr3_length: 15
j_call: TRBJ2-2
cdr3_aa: CASSELAGEAGELFF
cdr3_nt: TGTGCCAGCAGTGAACTAGCGGGGGAGGCCGGGGAGCTGTTTTTT

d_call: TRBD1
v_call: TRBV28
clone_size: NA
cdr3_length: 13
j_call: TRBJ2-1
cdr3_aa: CASRTGEINEQFF
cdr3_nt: TGTGCCAGCAGGACAGGGGAGATCAATGAGCAGTTCTTC

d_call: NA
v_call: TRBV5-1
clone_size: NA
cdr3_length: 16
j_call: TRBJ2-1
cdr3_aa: CASSQLVVSRRSEQFF
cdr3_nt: TGCGCCAGCAGTCAACTAGTCGTTTCGAGGAGGAGTGAGCAGTTCTTC

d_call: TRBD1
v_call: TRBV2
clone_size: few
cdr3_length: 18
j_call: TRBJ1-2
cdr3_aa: CASRAVPGQAPVSLGYTF
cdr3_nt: TGTGCCAGCAGAGCAGTCCCGGGACAGGCCCCGGTGAGTCTTGGCTACACCTTC

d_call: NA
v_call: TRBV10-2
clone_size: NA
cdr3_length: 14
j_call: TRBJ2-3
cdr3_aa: CASSDISATDTQYF
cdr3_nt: TGCGCCAGCAGTGATATCAGTGCCACAGATACGCAGTATTTT

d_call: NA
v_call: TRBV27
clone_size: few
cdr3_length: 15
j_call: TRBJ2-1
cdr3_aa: CASSLNREDYNEQFF
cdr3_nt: TGTGCCAGCAGTTTAAACAGGGAAGATTACAATGAGCAGTTCTTC

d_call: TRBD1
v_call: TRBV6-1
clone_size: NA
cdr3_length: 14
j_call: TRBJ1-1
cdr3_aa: CASSTGQGNTEAFF
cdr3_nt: TGTGCCAGCAGCACCGGACAGGGGAACACTGAAGCTTTCTTT

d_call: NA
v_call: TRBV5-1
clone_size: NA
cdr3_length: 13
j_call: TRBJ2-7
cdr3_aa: CASSMDSSYEQYF
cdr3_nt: TGCGCCAGCAGCATGGACAGCTCCTACGAGCAGTACTTC

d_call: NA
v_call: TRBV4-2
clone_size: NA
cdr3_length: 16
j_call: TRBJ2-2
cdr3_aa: CASSQGRLMNTGELFF
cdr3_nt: TGTGCCAGCAGCCAAGGTCGACTAATGAACACCGGGGAGCTGTTTTTT

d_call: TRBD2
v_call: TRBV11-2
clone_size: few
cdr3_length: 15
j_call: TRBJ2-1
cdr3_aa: CASSLYERGNNEQFF
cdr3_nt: TGTGCCAGCAGCTTATACGAGCGGGGGAACAATGAGCAGTTCTTC

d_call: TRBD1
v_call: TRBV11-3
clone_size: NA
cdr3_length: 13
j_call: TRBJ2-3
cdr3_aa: CASSPQGTDTQYF
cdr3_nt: TGTGCCAGCAGCCCACAGGGGACAGATACGCAGTATTTT

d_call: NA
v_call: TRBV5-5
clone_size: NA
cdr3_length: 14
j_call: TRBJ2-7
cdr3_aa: CASSLLAGSYEQYF
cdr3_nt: TGTGCCAGCAGCTTGTTGGCAGGGTCCTACGAGCAGTACTTC

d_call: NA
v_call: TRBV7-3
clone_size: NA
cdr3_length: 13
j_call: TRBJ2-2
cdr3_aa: CASRGENTGELFF
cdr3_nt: TGTGCCAGCAGAGGAGAAAACACCGGGGAGCTGTTTTTT

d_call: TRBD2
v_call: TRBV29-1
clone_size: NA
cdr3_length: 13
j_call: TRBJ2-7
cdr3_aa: CSVGTSGIHEQYF
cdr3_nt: TGCAGCGTAGGGACTAGCGGGATCCACGAGCAGTACTTC

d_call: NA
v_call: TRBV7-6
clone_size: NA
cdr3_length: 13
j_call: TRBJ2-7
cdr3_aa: CASSLAPGCEQYF
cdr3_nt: TGTGCCAGCAGCTTAGCGCCAGGATGCGAGCAGTACTTC

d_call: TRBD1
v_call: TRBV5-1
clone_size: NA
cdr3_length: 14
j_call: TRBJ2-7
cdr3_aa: CASSSGQGGYEQYF
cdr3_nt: TGCGCCAGCAGCTCGGGACAGGGGGGCTACGAGCAGTACTTC

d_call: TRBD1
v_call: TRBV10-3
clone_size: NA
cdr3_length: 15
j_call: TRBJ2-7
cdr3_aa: CAISDQTGGKYEQYF
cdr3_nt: TGTGCCATCAGTGACCAGACAGGGGGGAAGTACGAGCAGTACTTC

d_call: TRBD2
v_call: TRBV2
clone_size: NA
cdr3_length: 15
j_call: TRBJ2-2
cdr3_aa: CASSWTSGEAGELFF
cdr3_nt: TGTGCCAGCAGTTGGACTAGCGGGGAAGCCGGGGAGCTGTTTTTT

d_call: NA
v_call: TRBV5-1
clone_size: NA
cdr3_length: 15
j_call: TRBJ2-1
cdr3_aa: CASSFGGTVQFWQFF
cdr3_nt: TGCGCCAGCAGCTTTGGCGGGACCGTACAATTTTGGCAGTTCTTC

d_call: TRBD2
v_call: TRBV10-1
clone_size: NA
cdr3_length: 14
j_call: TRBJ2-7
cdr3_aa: CASGLRPGGVEQYF
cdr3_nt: TGCGCCAGCGGCCTGCGTCCTGGGGGGGTCGAGCAGTACTTC

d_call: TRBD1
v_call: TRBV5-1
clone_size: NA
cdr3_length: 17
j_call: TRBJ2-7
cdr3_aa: CASSQTGDVLLTYEQYF
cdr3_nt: TGCGCCAGCAGCCAGACAGGGGATGTGCTTTTGACCTACGAGCAGTACTTC

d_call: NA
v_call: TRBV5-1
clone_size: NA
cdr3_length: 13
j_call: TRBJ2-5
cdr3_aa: CASSWGLLETQYF
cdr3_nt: TGCGCCAGCAGCTGGGGACTCTTGGAGACCCAGTACTTC

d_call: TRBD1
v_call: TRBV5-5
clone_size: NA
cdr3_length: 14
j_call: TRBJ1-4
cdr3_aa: CASSVGGADEKLFF
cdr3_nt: TGTGCCAGCAGCGTAGGGGGCGCCGACGAAAAACTGTTTTTT

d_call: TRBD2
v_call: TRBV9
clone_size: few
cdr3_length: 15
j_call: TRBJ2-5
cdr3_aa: CASSVGGSGQETQYF
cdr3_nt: TGTGCCAGCAGCGTAGGCGGGAGTGGGCAAGAGACCCAGTACTTC

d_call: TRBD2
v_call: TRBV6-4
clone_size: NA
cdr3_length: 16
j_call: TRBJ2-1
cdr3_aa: CASSEPTSGRFDEQFF
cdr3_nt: TGTGCCAGCAGTGAACCAACTAGCGGGAGGTTCGATGAGCAGTTCTTC

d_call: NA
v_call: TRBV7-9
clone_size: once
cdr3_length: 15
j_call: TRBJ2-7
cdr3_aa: CASSLAGGETYEQYF
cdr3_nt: TGTGCCAGCAGCTTAGCGGGCGGGGAGACCTACGAGCAGTACTTC

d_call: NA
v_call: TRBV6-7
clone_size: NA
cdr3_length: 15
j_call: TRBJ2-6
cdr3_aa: CASNQGPSGANVLTF
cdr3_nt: TGTGCCAGCAACCAGGGCCCCTCTGGGGCCAACGTCCTGACTTTC